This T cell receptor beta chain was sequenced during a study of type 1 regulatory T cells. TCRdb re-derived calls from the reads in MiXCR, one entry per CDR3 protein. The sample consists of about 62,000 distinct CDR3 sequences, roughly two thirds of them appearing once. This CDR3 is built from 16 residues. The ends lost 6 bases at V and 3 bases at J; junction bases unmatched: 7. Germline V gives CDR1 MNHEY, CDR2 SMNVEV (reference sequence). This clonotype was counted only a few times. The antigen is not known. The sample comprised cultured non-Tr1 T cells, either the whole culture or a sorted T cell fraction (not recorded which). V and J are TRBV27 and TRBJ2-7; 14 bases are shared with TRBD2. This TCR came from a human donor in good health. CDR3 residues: CASRGLAGDGFYEQYF. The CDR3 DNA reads TGTGCCAGCAGGGGACTAGCGGGAGACGGGTTCTACGAGCAGTACTTC.